This paragraph reports one T cell receptor beta chain. The clone's antigen remains unknown. Base quality data are lacking; no much larger clone is found one base away. TCRbeta CDR3 regions were amplified from genomic DNA by means of the immunoSEQ Assay, a bias-controlled multiplex PCR. Under the source paper's analysis protocol: The number of nucleated cells in each sample was estimated from the amplification of reference gene primers within the assay. Sequence reads were collapsed and filtered to measure the absolute abundance of every unique TCRbeta CDR3 rearrangement. For each sample, productive Simpson clonality was calculated as the square root of Simpson's diversity index across productive rearrangements. Here the immuneACCESS table is served through TCRdb, limited to in-frame sequences with V and J called. Missing clones are a known gap in these copies; in checked studies unresolved V genes cover under half, and the rest lacks a known reason. That table furnishes V, J and clone size, whereas the DNA furnished D and trimming. Counted in this sample were 84,000 or so clones; around four fifths of them appeared once. Jointly, the top ten make up 18% of the sample.

Each collaborating institution followed its own protocols to collect whole blood in K2EDTA tubes. For TCRbeta analysis, collaborators shipped samples as frozen whole blood, isolated PBMCs, or DNA extracted from either of those sample types. The data were taken from a study of blood T cell repertoires in COVID-19 (dated by TCRdb to 2020 to 2021). Study-wide context: Samples from collaborators originated in the United States, Italy and Spain and spanned both the acute and convalescent phases of COVID-19. The dataset comprised deeply sampled blood TCRbeta repertoires from subjects exposed to, actively infected with, or recovered from COVID-19. Where HLA class I and class II types were available, the types were taken from metadata supplied by the sample provider, not from assay-based typing. The prospective study material was composed of cDNA or gDNA derived from T cells, B-cell-depleted T cells, or PBMCs. The samples were drawn from two sources: the first 160 participants of the ongoing ImmuneRACE study, and over 950 subjects contributed by 6 global collaborators. A freely available public database, intended as a resource for researchers studying the immune response to SARS-CoV-2, is where the repertoires were released. A de-identified subject ID, COVID-19 status, age in years and sex were almost always included in the sample metadata. Findings and caveats that apply to the study as a whole: The quantity of clinical and demographic metadata differed by source and by participant and was supplied without curation.

The germline ends are 9 bases apart after V is trimmed by 0 bases and J by 5 bases. The CDR3, from cysteine to phenylalanine, totals 13 residues. Of the read, only the CDR3 DNA is kept; its 39 bases are in frame from base 1. CDR1 and CDR2 (SQVTM, ANQGSEA) derive from the germline V gene. The receptor chain draws on TRBV29-1 and TRBJ2-3, and perhaps TRBD1 as D gene, on 6 matching bases. Source material: peripheral blood. The source is an elderly man with active or convalescent COVID-19. The CDR3 in this case is CSVEEPRGDTQYF. The nucleotides read TGCAGCGTTGAAGAGCCCAGGGGAGATACGCAGTATTTT.